Listed here are 3 T cell receptor beta chains from one sample, sequenced in a study of blood T cell repertoires in COVID-19. TCRdb's copy holds only in-frame clones and misses some; the assay was immunoSEQ multiplex PCR. The repertoire has 150,000 to 200,000 clones, around 87% of them found once; the top ten carry 2.5%. The sequencing input was peripheral blood. These receptors were taken from a man aged 35 to 55 with active or convalescent COVID-19.

The chain has TRBV6-5 and TRBJ1-5; maybe TRBD1 (5 bases). The ends were cut back, 0 bases at V and 2 bases at J, with 8 bases in the middle. Per germline, CDR1 MNHEY and CDR2 SVGAGI. This CDR3 comprises 15 residues. CDR3 sequence reads: CASSYSAQGNQPQHF. The CDR3 nucleotides are TGTGCCAGCAGTTACTCGGCACAGGGCAATCAGCCCCAGCATTTT.

This chain links TRBV10-3 with TRBJ2-5, with 7 bases that match TRBD2. CDR1 is ENHRY, CDR2 SYGVKD, per germline. J gave up 4 bases and V 10 bases, and 18 bases lay outside the gene matches. The CDR3 sequence is 16 residues long. The CDR3: CATSQLRGSGGETQYF. In DNA, the CDR3 is TGTGCCACCTCTCAGCTTCGGGGCTCGGGAGGAGAGACCCAGTACTTC.

The V call is TRBV27, the J call TRBJ2-7, with TRBD1 matching over 9 bases. Trimming cost V 0 bases and J 0 bases; bases outside gene matches: 6. Germline loops: CDR1 MNHEY, CDR2 SMNVEV (reference sequence). The CDR3 totals 17 residues. The CDR3 is CASSLSQGAAGSYEQYF. CDR3 nucleotides: TGTGCCAGCAGTTTATCACAGGGGGCCGCTGGCTCCTACGAGCAGTACTTC.